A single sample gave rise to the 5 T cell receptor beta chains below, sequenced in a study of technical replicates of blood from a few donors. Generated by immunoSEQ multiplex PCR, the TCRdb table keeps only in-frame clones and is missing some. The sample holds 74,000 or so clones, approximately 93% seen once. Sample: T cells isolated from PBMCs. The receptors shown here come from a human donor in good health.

This CDR3 is CASSLEVRGNYGYTF. The CDR3, as DNA: TGTGCCAGCAGCTTGGAGGTCAGGGGGAACTATGGCTACACCTTC. The chain joins TRBV5-4 to TRBJ1-2; 7 bases match TRBD1. Germline loops: CDR1 SGHNT, CDR2 YYREEE (reference sequence). The CDR3 runs to 15 residues. The junction had 4 bases not matched to a gene; V was cut back by 0 bases and J by 2 bases.

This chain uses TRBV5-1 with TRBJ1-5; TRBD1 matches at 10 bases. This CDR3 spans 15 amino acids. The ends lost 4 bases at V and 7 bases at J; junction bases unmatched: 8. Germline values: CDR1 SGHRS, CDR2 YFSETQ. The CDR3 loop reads CASSPGQGVGQPQHF. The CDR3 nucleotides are TGCGCCAGCAGCCCCGGACAGGGGGTCGGGCAGCCCCAGCATTTT.

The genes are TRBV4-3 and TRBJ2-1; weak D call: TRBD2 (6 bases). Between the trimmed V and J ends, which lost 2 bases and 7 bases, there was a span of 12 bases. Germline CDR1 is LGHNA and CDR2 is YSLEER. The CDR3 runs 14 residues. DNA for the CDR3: TGCGCCAGCAGCCAATTGGGGGAGGTTAATGAGCAGTTCTTC. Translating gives CASSQLGEVNEQFF.

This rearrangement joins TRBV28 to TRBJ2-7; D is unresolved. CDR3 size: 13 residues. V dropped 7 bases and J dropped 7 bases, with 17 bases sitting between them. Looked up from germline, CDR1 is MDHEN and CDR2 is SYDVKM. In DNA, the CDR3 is TGTGCCAGCAAGCTGAGATCCATCGGGGAGCAGTACTTC. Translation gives CASKLRSIGEQYF.

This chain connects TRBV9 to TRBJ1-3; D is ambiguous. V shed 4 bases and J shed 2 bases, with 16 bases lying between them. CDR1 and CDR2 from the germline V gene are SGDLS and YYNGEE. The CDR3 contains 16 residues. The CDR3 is CASSSSLSAPGNTIYF. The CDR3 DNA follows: TGTGCCAGCAGCTCTAGTCTGTCGGCGCCTGGAAACACCATATATTTT.